The clone carrying this T cell receptor beta chain occurred many times. The antigen is not known. CDR1 is SGHTA, CDR2 FQGNSA, per germline. This CDR3 has 20 residues. With 5 bases clipped from V and 2 bases from J, the junction kept 17 bases outside the gene matches. There were TCR beta CDR3 regions amplified from RNA transcripts. TCR CDR3 regions were first amplified by RT-PCR with HTBI primers. TCRdb reprocessed the multiplex PCR reads via MiXCR and lists one record per CDR3 protein. In the table there are hundreds of thousands of distinct CDR3 sequences, approximately 15% of which are singletons. Disease duration under 2 months; hyperthyroidism patients were aged 18 to 65. On the basis of clinical symptoms, serum thyroxine and TRAb, thyroid ultrasound and orbital computed tomography, diagnoses were made. The sample comes from a study of T cells in Graves' hyperthyroidism and ophthalmopathy. Turning to the study itself: Peripheral blood was obtained at initial diagnosis, preceding any treatment.

Study results and limitations: Blood shared most expanded thyroid clonotypes above 0.001.

The receptor's source is a woman younger than 30 with Graves' hyperthyroidism. The rearrangement joins TRBV7-2 to TRBJ2-5, with TRBD2 matching over 13 bases. The specimen was blood. CDR3 coding DNA: TGTGCCAGCAGCGGGAGGGAGGGAGGACTAGCGGGAGAGGGTCAAGAGACCCAGTACTTC. As protein: CASSGREGGLAGEGQETQYF.